Below, 27 T cell receptor beta chains from the same sample are listed, as sequenced in a study of T-cell memory formation after mild COVID-19. TCRdb used MiXCR to reprocess the 5' RACE reads, holding one entry per CDR3 protein. The sample consists of around 440,000 distinct CDR3 sequences, 18% of them appearing once. The sample comprised PBMCs or a T cell subset sorted from them (not recorded which). These receptors were collected from an adult woman who had mild COVID-19 (a few samples of this study predate the infection). Cell type and time point are not known.

This clonotype was seen more than once but under ten times. The DNA of the CDR3 is TGTGCCAGCAGGAGACTAGCGGGGGGTCTTAGCTCCTACAATGAGCAGTTCTTC. Protein product: CASRRLAGGLSSYNEQFF. The chain employs TRBV6-5 and TRBJ2-1; 13 positions match TRBD2. Looked up from germline, CDR1 is MNHEY and CDR2 is SVGAGI. J lost 0 bases, V lost 6 bases, and 8 bases had no gene match. The CDR3 is 18 residues long.

The genes are TRBV5-6 and TRBJ2-7; D gene ambiguous. The V and J ends lost 4 bases and 0 bases respectively, with 17 bases between them. The germline V gene has CDR1 SGHDT and CDR2 YYEEEE. The CDR3 sequence is 16 residues long. This chain's CDR3 is CASSLTKTFGSYEQYF. CDR3 nucleotides: TGTGCCAGCAGCCTTACAAAGACTTTTGGCTCCTACGAGCAGTACTTC.

The genes are TRBV30 and TRBJ2-6; TRBD1 might be the D (6 bases). Germline assignment: CDR1 GTSNPN and CDR2 SVGIG (reference sequence). The length of the CDR3 is 14 residues. With 5 bases removed from V and 5 bases from J, the gap between germline ends came to 13 bases. CDR3 region: CAWSSTGRANVLTF. The DNA of the CDR3 is TGTGCCTGGTCGTCCACAGGGAGGGCCAACGTCCTGACTTTC.

The table lists this clonotype with many counts. This chain connects TRBV7-9 to TRBJ1-2, with D possibly matching TRBD1 (5 bases). Germline loops: CDR1 SEHNR, CDR2 FQNEAQ (reference sequence). Trimming shortened V by 0 bases and J by 7 bases, and 9 bases separated the two germline ends. The CDR3 consists of 13 residues. The CDR3 protein is CASSLAGGSGYTF. In DNA, the CDR3 is TGTGCCAGCAGCTTAGCCGGGGGGTCTGGCTACACCTTC.

The table lists this clonotype with many counts. The chain combines TRBV2 with TRBJ2-3; no clear D gene. V dropped 6 bases and J dropped 2 bases, with 3 bases sitting between them. This CDR3 is 11 amino acids long. CDR1 is SNHLY, CDR2 FYNNEI, per germline. CDR3 region: CASSYTDTQYF. CDR3 DNA sequence: TGTGCCAGCAGCTACACAGATACGCAGTATTTT.

The chain joins TRBV20-1 to TRBJ1-4; D uncertain. The germline V and J ends were trimmed by 2 bases and 10 bases, with 14 bases remaining between them. The CDR3 spans 13 residues. CDR1 and CDR2 (germline): DFQATT, SNEGSKA (reference sequence). The CDR3 sequence is CSARIPLGGKLFF. CDR3 DNA sequence: TGCAGTGCTAGAATCCCCCTTGGCGGAAAACTGTTTTTT.

In this sample, this clonotype turned up a few times. CDR3 nucleotides: TGCGCCAGCAGCTCCCTAGCGGTCACAGATACGCAGTATTTT. It is translated as CASSSLAVTDTQYF. The V call is TRBV5-1, the J call TRBJ2-3, with 7 positions matching TRBD2. Trimming at V came to 3 bases and at J to 2 bases, leaving 3 bases not matched to a gene. This CDR3 region has 14 residues. Looked up from germline, CDR1 is SGHRS and CDR2 is YFSETQ. The full variable domain, in which reference TRBV5-1 and TRBJ2-3 provide the parts outside the CDR3, is KAGVTQTPRYLIKTRGQQVTLSCSPISGHRSVSWYQQTPGQGLQFLFEYFSETQRNKGNFPGRFSGRQFSNSRSEMNVSTLELGDSALYLCASSSLAVTDTQYFGPGTRLTVL.

The chain couples TRBV7-6 to TRBJ2-7, with 12 bases that match TRBD2. Trimming cost V 5 bases and J 0 bases; bases outside gene matches: 5. The CDR3 length is 16 residues. Germline loops: CDR1 SGHVS, CDR2 FNYEAQ. The CDR3 nucleotides are TGTGCCAGCAGCCCTAGGACTAGCGGGGCCTCCTACGAGCAGTACTTC. Encoded protein: CASSPRTSGASYEQYF. The full variable domain, completed using reference TRBV7-6 and TRBJ2-7, is GAGVSQSPRYKVTKRGQDVALRCDPISGHVSLYWYRQALGQGPEFLTYFNYEAQQDKSGLPNDRFSAERPEGSISTLTIQRTEQRDSAMYRCASSPRTSGASYEQYFGPGTRLTVT.

J is TRBJ1-1 and V is TRBV29-1; 8 nucleotides agree with TRBD1. Germline V lookup: CDR1 SQVTM, CDR2 ANQGSEA. Trimming took 6 bases from V and 0 from J; bases not matched to a gene: 9. The CDR3 extends over 15 amino acids. The DNA for the CDR3 is TGCAGCGTCGCCGTCAGGGGGCCCGTGAACACTGAAGCTTTCTTT. Translating gives CSVAVRGPVNTEAFF.

V and J are TRBV9 and TRBJ2-1; TRBD1 matches 9 bases. The J segment lost 6 bases and the V segment lost 2 bases, leaving 9 bases of the junction unmatched. The CDR3 has 16 amino acids. CDR1 SGDLS and CDR2 YYNGEE come from the germline V gene. CDR3 amino acids: CASSVTWDRASNEQFF. The CDR3 coding sequence is TGTGCCAGCAGCGTTACCTGGGACAGGGCTAGCAATGAGCAGTTCTTC.

The chain has TRBV4-2 and TRBJ2-1; weak D call: TRBD1 (5 bases). V was shortened by 3 bases and J by 0 bases, with 12 bases between the two germline ends. The length of the CDR3 is 16 residues. Germline lookup yields CDR1 LGHNA and CDR2 YNFKEQ. The CDR3, as DNA: TGTGCCAGCAGCCACGGAGACAGTTTCTCCTACAATGAGCAGTTCTTC. This sequence encodes CASSHGDSFSYNEQFF.

The rearrangement links TRBV6-5 to TRBJ1-4; no firm D call. Germline V gene data show CDR1 as MNHEY and CDR2 as SVGAGI. The CDR3 extends over 15 amino acids. V was clipped by 0 bases and J by 4 bases, with 9 bases between them. As DNA, the CDR3 is TGTGCCAGCAGTTACTCTGCAGACTATAATGAAAAACTGTTTTTT. Amino acids: CASSYSADYNEKLFF.

This clonotype was seen repeatedly, ten times or more. The CDR3 loop reads CASSQDEGSGNNEQFF. The CDR3 nucleotides read TGCGCCAGCAGCCAAGATGAGGGAAGCGGTAACAATGAGCAGTTCTTC. This chain uses TRBV4-3 with TRBJ2-1; a weak D match, TRBD2 (5 bases). Deletions cut 0 bases from V and 5 bases from J, with 14 bases between. CDR1 is LGHNA and CDR2 is YSLEER in the germline V gene. CDR3 length equals 16 residues.

The gene calls are TRBV6-2 or TRBV6-3 and TRBJ2-2, with TRBD2 as a possible D gene (6 bases). The CDR3 is 15 amino acids. Germline V lookup: CDR1 MNHEY, CDR2 SVGEGT. The V and J ends lost 5 bases and 6 bases respectively, with 16 bases between them. The CDR3 nucleotides are TGTGCCAGCAGTCGCCGACGGGAGAGCCCCGGGGAGCTGTTTTTT. Residues: CASSRRRESPGELFF.

V and J are TRBV20-1 and TRBJ2-1, with 8 bases matching TRBD2. The ends lost 3 bases at V and 7 bases at J; junction bases unmatched: 5. The germline V gene encodes CDR1 DFQATT and CDR2 SNEGSKA (reference sequence). The CDR3 is made up of 13 amino acids. The chain's CDR3 is CSASGGASNEQFF. CDR3 DNA sequence: TGCAGTGCTAGCGGGGGGGCGAGTAATGAGCAGTTCTTC.

The V gene is TRBV30, the J gene TRBJ2-5, with a weak D call TRBD2 (5 bases). The V gene lost 0 bases and the J gene lost 5 bases, with 7 bases spanning the gap. CDR1 and CDR2 from the germline V gene are GTSNPN and SVGIG (reference sequence). This CDR3 spans 12 amino acids. The CDR3: CAWSVRGETQYF. DNA for the CDR3: TGTGCCTGGAGTGTACGAGGGGAGACCCAGTACTTC.

J is TRBJ2-3 and V is TRBV29-1; 7 bases match TRBD1. There are 13 residues in the CDR3. The V gene end was trimmed by 6 bases and the J gene end by 3 bases; junction bases not matched to a gene: 6. Per the germline V gene, CDR1 is SQVTM and CDR2 is ANQGSEA. CDR3 region: CSVKGALTDTQYF. CDR3 bases: TGCAGCGTGAAGGGGGCGCTGACAGATACGCAGTATTTT.

The sample holds a few counts of this clonotype. The chain joins TRBV12-3 or TRBV12-4 to TRBJ1-6; tentative D call: TRBD1 (6 bases). Trimming left V 8 bases short and J 6 bases short, with 14 bases between. The CDR3 totals 14 residues. This CDR3 reads CASRSGGRNSPLHF. The CDR3 nucleotides read TGTGCCAGCCGGTCGGGGGGGCGTAATTCACCCCTCCACTTT.

In its sample, this clonotype was seen a few times. The chain carries TRBV30 and TRBJ2-5, with TRBD2 matching over 10 bases. Germline loops: CDR1 GTSNPN, CDR2 SVGIG (reference sequence). The CDR3 loop spans 12 amino acids. J was trimmed by 9 bases and V by 7 bases; bases with no gene match: 8. CDR3 amino acids: CAYRTSGMAQYF. CDR3 nucleotides: TGTGCCTACCGGACTAGCGGTATGGCCCAGTACTTC.

This clonotype was observed a handful of times. The DNA of the CDR3 is TGTGCCAGCAGCTATGGGACTAGCCGAGATACGCAGTATTTT. It codes for CASSYGTSRDTQYF. V usage is TRBV6-6 and J usage is TRBJ2-3; TRBD2 matches 9 bases. The V gene's germline CDR1 is MNHNY and CDR2 SVGAGI (reference sequence). Unmatched junction bases numbered 6, after V lost 6 bases and J lost 5 bases. The CDR3 spans 14 residues.

Only a few counts were recorded for this clonotype. V and J are TRBV20-1 and TRBJ2-7; 9 bases match TRBD2. Trimming took 5 bases from V and 4 from J; bases not matched to a gene: 3. CDR3 size: 12 residues. The germline CDR1 and CDR2 sequences are DFQATT and SNEGSKA (reference sequence). CDR3 protein: CSARLAEYEQYF. The CDR3 bases are TGCAGTGCTCGACTAGCGGAATACGAGCAGTACTTC.

The genes are TRBV20-1 and TRBJ1-1; the D gene is possibly TRBD1 (6 bases). This CDR3 is 16 amino acids long. CDR1 DFQATT and CDR2 SNEGSKA come from the germline V gene (reference sequence). Trimming removed 1 base from V and 1 base from J, with 16 bases in between. CDR3 nucleotide sequence: TGCAGTGCTAGAGCAGGGGAAGGGCCCTCGAACACTGAAGCTTTCTTT. Translation gives CSARAGEGPSNTEAFF.

In its sample, this clonotype was seen a few times. The V and J genes are TRBV19 and TRBJ2-3; 13 positions agree with TRBD2. The germline V gene has CDR1 LNHDA and CDR2 SQIVND (reference sequence). V lost 5 bases, J lost 6 bases, and 11 bases stayed unmatched. The CDR3 totals 17 residues. CDR3 region: CASSGWTSGSGSDTQYF. CDR3 DNA sequence: TGTGCCAGTAGTGGTTGGACTAGCGGGAGTGGATCGGATACGCAGTATTTT.

The V and J genes are TRBV3-1 and TRBJ1-2, with TRBD1 as a possible D gene (5 bases). Germline CDR1 is LGHDT and CDR2 is YNNKEL (reference sequence). The germline V and J ends were trimmed by 4 bases and 9 bases, with 9 bases remaining between them. CDR3 length equals 11 residues. The CDR3: CASSRDLSYTF. For the CDR3, the DNA is TGTGCCAGCAGCCGGGACTTAAGCTACACCTTC.

This clonotype has a handful of counts. The rearrangement uses TRBV4-3 and TRBJ2-1, with 7 bases aligning to TRBD2. V lost 0 bases to trimming and J lost 0 bases; unmatched junction nucleotides: 5. CDR1 and CDR2 (germline): LGHNA, YSLEER. The CDR3 is made up of 17 amino acids. The CDR3 DNA reads TGCGCCAGCAGCCAAGATCTACGCGGGAGCTCCTACAATGAGCAGTTCTTC. Its protein product is CASSQDLRGSSYNEQFF.

This clonotype has just a few counts. The chain joins TRBV6-5 to TRBJ1-1; 8 nucleotides agree with TRBD1. This CDR3 is 17 amino acids long. Germline-derived CDR1 and CDR2 are MNHEY and SVGAGI. Unmatched junction bases numbered 11, after V lost 0 bases and J lost 5 bases. This CDR3 reads CASSYSVTNRGRTEAFF. The CDR3 region has the DNA TGTGCCAGCAGTTACTCAGTTACAAACAGGGGGAGGACTGAAGCTTTCTTT.

The rearrangement uses TRBV6-1 and TRBJ1-6; D gene uncertain. The CDR3 runs 13 residues. CDR1 and CDR2 (germline): MNHNS, SASEGT. The V and J ends lost 6 bases and 13 bases respectively, with 16 bases between them. Here the CDR3 DNA reads TGTGCCAGCAGCCGGGCAGAGGAGACGCCCCTCCACTTT. Translation: CASSRAEETPLHF.